The 25 T cell receptor beta chains presented below share a single source sample, sequenced in a study of cytotoxic CD8 clonotypes in ibrutinib-treated CLL. The protocol was immunoSEQ multiplex PCR, while the TCRdb copy is restricted to in-frame clones and leaves out a portion. This sample has approximately 100,000 clones; approximately 58% occur once, and the top ten carry about 40%. Material: PBMCs, obtained after 24 months of ibrutinib treatment. Source of these receptors: a human donor with chronic lymphocytic leukemia.

This clone was observed a handful of times. The chain is built from TRBV6-5 and TRBJ2-5; 13 bases agree with TRBD2. The CDR3 is 15 residues long. After removal of 2 bases from V and 11 bases from J, the junction contained 8 bases not matched to a gene. From germline, CDR1 is MNHEY and CDR2 SVGAGI. The CDR3 region is CASSYQSTSGGRQYF. The CDR3 region has the DNA TGTGCCAGCAGTTACCAATCGACTAGCGGGGGGCGGCAGTACTTC.

In its sample, this clone was seen a few times. This rearrangement joins TRBV4-1 to TRBJ2-6, with 8 bases fitting TRBD1. CDR3 length equals 14 residues. V was pared by 7 bases and J by 4 bases, with 3 bases of the junction left unmatched. Germline V gene data show CDR1 as MGHRA and CDR2 as YSYEKL. CDR3 residues: CASMDRAGANVLTF. The CDR3, as DNA: TGCGCCAGCATGGACAGGGCCGGGGCCAACGTCCTGACTTTC.

This clone was counted a few times. The chain combines TRBV4-2 with TRBJ1-4, with D maybe TRBD1 (5 bases). The length of the CDR3 is 15 residues. Germline V gives CDR1 LGHNA, CDR2 YNFKEQ. Trimming removed 0 bases at V and 3 bases at J, with 8 bases between. CDR3 residues: CASSQELGANEKLFF. CDR3 nucleotides: TGTGCCAGCAGCCAAGAGCTAGGGGCTAATGAAAAACTGTTTTTT.

In its sample, this clone was seen a few times. The rearrangement links TRBV7-3 to TRBJ2-3; D unresolved. The V and J ends lost 4 bases and 5 bases respectively, with 10 bases between them. CDR3 length equals 13 residues. Germline-derived CDR1 and CDR2 are SGHTA and FQGTGA. CDR3 coding DNA: TGTGCCAGCAGCTCATCGGTGGGAGATACGCAGTATTTT. The encoded protein is CASSSSVGDTQYF.

V and J are TRBV10-1 and TRBJ1-5; unclear D gene. Trimming left V 7 bases short and J 2 bases short, with 9 bases between. The CDR3 is 13 residues long. CDR1 and CDR2 (germline): WNHNN, SYGVQD (reference sequence). The CDR3 bases are TGCGCCAGCATGAGGGATGGCAATCAGCCCCAGCATTTT. This translates into CASMRDGNQPQHF.

This clone was seen a handful of times. This chain uses TRBV27 with TRBJ2-7; 8 bases match TRBD2. CDR3 length: 14 residues. V shed 6 bases, J shed 4 bases, and the junction held 8 bases outside the gene matches. The V gene's germline CDR1 is MNHEY and CDR2 SMNVEV (reference sequence). The CDR3, as DNA: TGTGCCAGCAGACCCGGGACTAGGTTATACGAGCAGTACTTC. Translating gives CASRPGTRLYEQYF.

The CDR3 spells CASSRQGAIDYEQYF. The DNA for the CDR3 is TGTGCCAGCAGCAGGCAGGGGGCAATTGACTACGAGCAGTACTTC. This sequence joins TRBV5-5 and TRBJ2-7, with 8 bases lining up with TRBD1. The CDR3 consists of 15 residues. CDR1 is SGHKS, CDR2 YYEKEE, per germline (reference sequence). J was trimmed by 3 bases and V by 4 bases; bases with no gene match: 9.

The chain recombines TRBV5-4 with TRBJ2-3, with unresolved D. The germline V gene encodes CDR1 SGHNT and CDR2 YYREEE (reference sequence). Trimming took 2 bases from V and 4 from J, leaving 11 bases between them. CDR3 length: 14 amino acids. CDR3 loop: CASSFPLRPDTQYF. The CDR3 DNA reads as TGTGCCAGCAGCTTCCCCTTGCGGCCAGATACGCAGTATTTT.

To note about this clone: Germline and junction disagree at one end, which may indicate a read error. CDR3 sequence reads: CASSPTEGKQPQHF. In DNA, the CDR3 is TGTGCCAGCTCACCCACAGAGGGCAAGCAGCCCCAGCATTTT. The V call is TRBV18, the J call TRBJ1-5; D gene ambiguous. Germline V CDR1 and CDR2: KGHSH, LQKENI. The CDR3 covers 14 residues.

The V and J genes are TRBV15 and TRBJ2-2; TRBD1 aligns across 7 bases. CDR1 and CDR2 (germline): LNHNV, YYDKDF (reference sequence). This CDR3 has 16 residues. Unmatched junction bases numbered 13, after V lost 8 bases and J lost 4 bases. The CDR3 sequence is CATVRAAGGRTGELFF. The DNA of the CDR3 is TGTGCCACCGTACGCGCCGCAGGGGGACGCACCGGGGAGCTGTTTTTT.

The chain recombines TRBV7-2 with TRBJ1-6; D not certain. Between the trimmed V and J ends, which lost 4 bases and 4 bases, there was a span of 14 bases. CDR3 length: 16 residues. Germline lookup yields CDR1 SGHTA and CDR2 FQGNSA. In nucleotides, the CDR3 is TGTGCCAGCAGCTCCTTAATGCGGGGTTATAATTCACCCCTCCACTTT. Protein product: CASSSLMRGYNSPLHF.

The rearrangement links TRBV30 to TRBJ1-3; 7 bases are shared with TRBD1. The CDR3 has 13 amino acids. Germline trimming cut 7 bases from V and 4 bases from J; bases unmatched to any gene: 7. Germline V gives CDR1 GTSNPN, CDR2 SVGIG (reference sequence). The CDR3 bases are TGTGCCTCGTACAGGGGATTCGGAAACACCATATATTTT. Translated: CASYRGFGNTIYF.

The V call is TRBV11-2, the J call TRBJ2-1, with 8 bases lining up with TRBD1. In germline, CDR1 is SGHAT, CDR2 FQNNGV. V lost 5 bases and J lost 2; bases outside the gene matches: 17. This CDR3 is 19 amino acids long. In nucleotides, the CDR3 is TGTGCCAGCAGCCCCCGCGGGACAGGAGGTTATGCGGCCTACAATGAGCAGTTCTTC. This translates into CASSPRGTGGYAAYNEQFF.

The chain joins TRBV5-5 to TRBJ2-2, with D maybe TRBD1 (5 bases). Germline V CDR1 and CDR2: SGHKS, YYEKEE (reference sequence). V was cut by 2 bases and J by 6 bases, with 17 bases left in between. This CDR3 spans 16 amino acids. The CDR3 region is CASSFPKGQGPGELFF. Here the CDR3 DNA reads TGTGCCAGCAGCTTCCCAAAAGGGCAGGGCCCCGGGGAGCTGTTTTTT.

The chain links TRBV7-8 to TRBJ1-2, with a weak D call TRBD1 (6 bases). Germline V gene lookup returns CDR1 SGHVS and CDR2 FQNEAQ. V lost 5 bases and J lost 1, with 14 bases in between. The CDR3 extends over 15 amino acids. This chain's CDR3 is CASSQWTEDNYGYTF. The DNA for the CDR3 is TGTGCCAGCAGCCAGTGGACAGAGGATAACTATGGCTACACCTTC.

The CDR3 spells CASRYGGTGVFYEQYF. CDR3 bases: TGTGCCAGCAGATACGGCGGGACAGGGGTTTTCTACGAGCAGTACTTC. The gene calls are TRBV5-6 and TRBJ2-7; 10 bases line up with TRBD1. In germline, CDR1 is SGHDT, CDR2 YYEEEE. The CDR3 totals 16 residues. Trimming at V came to 5 bases and at J to 3 bases, leaving 11 bases not matched to a gene.

The gene calls are TRBV6-5 and TRBJ1-1; D uncertain. V was pared by 0 bases and J by 7 bases, with 12 bases between. Per the germline V gene, CDR1 is MNHEY and CDR2 is SVGAGI. The CDR3 contains 14 residues. The CDR3 reads CASSYSNLELEAFF. CDR3 DNA: TGTGCCAGCAGTTACTCGAATCTTGAACTTGAAGCTTTCTTT.

The chain recombines TRBV5-8 with TRBJ1-4; 9 nucleotides match TRBD1. The CDR3 totals 15 residues. Trimming at V came to 6 bases and at J to 4 bases, leaving 7 bases not matched to a gene. From germline, CDR1 is SGHTS and CDR2 YDEGEE. In DNA, the CDR3 is TGTGCCAGCACCCTTGACAGGGGGATTAATGAAAAACTGTTTTTT. Encoded protein: CASTLDRGINEKLFF.

The chain combines TRBV5-1 with TRBJ2-2; TRBD2 agrees at 8 bases. Per the germline V gene, CDR1 is SGHRS and CDR2 is YFSETQ. V shed 6 bases and J 8 bases; nucleotides not matched to a gene: 18. This CDR3 comprises 17 residues. As DNA, the CDR3 is TGCGCCAGCATCTACCGGGTGGGCCCCGGGAGGGCGGGGGAGCTGTTTTTT. Amino acids: CASIYRVGPGRAGELFF.

This clone was observed a few times. This chain joins TRBV19 and TRBJ2-3; TRBD1 matches 9 bases. After removal of 6 bases from V and 5 bases from J, the junction contained 9 bases not matched to a gene. Germline lookup yields CDR1 LNHDA and CDR2 SQIVND (reference sequence). CDR3 length equals 15 residues. CDR3 region: CASRPGTGQGDTQYF. For the CDR3, the DNA is TGTGCCAGTAGACCAGGGACAGGGCAAGGAGATACGCAGTATTTT.

This clone was detected only a few times. V and J are TRBV28 and TRBJ2-1; 10 nucleotides agree with TRBD1. The CDR3 length is 16 residues. Germline V gene sequence: CDR1 MDHEN, CDR2 SYDVKM. J gave up 4 bases and V 3 bases, and 6 bases lay outside the gene matches. The CDR3 loop is CASSLSGQGTYNEQFF. The DNA of the CDR3 is TGTGCCAGCAGTTTGTCGGGACAGGGGACTTACAATGAGCAGTTCTTC. The full variable domain, its missing parts supplied by reference TRBV28 and TRBJ2-1, is DVKVTQSSRYLVKRTGEKVFLECVQDMDHENMFWYRQDPGLGLRLIYFSYDVKMKEKGDIPEGYSVSREKKERFSLILESASTNQTSMYLCASSLSGQGTYNEQFFGPGTRLTVL.

This chain uses TRBV6-1 with TRBJ2-1; 11 nucleotides match TRBD2. The CDR3 totals 14 residues. The germline V gene has CDR1 MNHNS and CDR2 SASEGT. Losses at the gene ends were 7 bases for V and 7 bases for J; bases not matched to a gene: 6. This chain's CDR3 is CASTSGGNTNEQFF. CDR3 coding DNA: TGTGCCAGCACTAGCGGGGGGAATACTAATGAGCAGTTCTTC.

CDR3 DNA sequence: TGCGCCAGCAGCTCTCAGCCGGGACAAGGGGTAAGCTTCTTT. This gives the protein CASSSQPGQGVSFF. The chain carries TRBV5-1 and TRBJ1-1; the D gene is possibly TRBD1 (6 bases). V lost 3 bases to trimming and J lost 14 bases, with 23 bases between them. The V gene's germline CDR1 is SGHRS and CDR2 YFSETQ. The CDR3 runs to 14 residues.

This clone was observed at least ten times. At one of its ends the junction is not consistent with the germline gene, which may arise from a read error. In the same sample, other DNA sequences code for this CDR3. This chain links TRBV5-1 with TRBJ1-1; D is ambiguous. Germline loops: CDR1 SGHRS, CDR2 YFSETQ. The CDR3 has 13 amino acids. The CDR3 sequence is CASSLGWVTEAFF. The DNA for the CDR3 is TGTGCCAGCAGCTTGGGATGGGTTACTGAAGCTTTCTTT.

The chain is built from TRBV10-3 and TRBJ2-5; 11 nucleotides align to TRBD2. J was trimmed by 0 bases and V by 6 bases; bases with no gene match: 9. The CDR3 has 17 residues. Per germline, CDR1 ENHRY and CDR2 SYGVKD. DNA for the CDR3: TGTGCCATCAGAGATTCTAGCGGGGGGACCTACCAAGAGACCCAGTACTTC. Protein product: CAIRDSSGGTYQETQYF.